This T cell receptor (beta chain) was sequenced during a study of blood T cell repertoires in COVID-19. Study background: The cDNA or gDNA used as material had been derived from T cells, B-cell-depleted T cells, or PBMCs.

The table came from immunoSEQ multiplex PCR; TCRdb's copy has only in-frame clones and leaves some out. The data show about 34,000 clones, with over 80% seen just once and 11% to 15% held by the top ten. This CDR3 has 13 amino acids. Germline CDR1 is MDHEN and CDR2 is SYDVKM. V was pared by 1 base and J by 5 bases, with 6 bases between. Input material: peripheral blood. The V call is TRBV28, the J call TRBJ1-5, with unresolved D. The sequence derives from a man aged 55 to 70 with active COVID-19. The CDR3 loop reads CASSLYGDQPQHF. The DNA of the CDR3 is TGTGCCAGCAGTTTATACGGGGATCAGCCCCAGCATTTT.